These 14 T cell receptor beta chains came from one sample sequenced in a study of Graves' ophthalmopathy and Graves' hyperthyroidism. Amplified material comprised TCR beta CDR3 regions derived from RNA transcripts. First-round RT-PCR relied on HTBI primers, and a second-round multiplex PCR came next. Each CDR3 protein gets one entry after TCRdb re-called the multiplex PCR reads with MiXCR. This sample has about 370,000 distinct CDR3 sequences, with about 18% found just once. The specimen was peripheral blood. The origin of the receptors is an adult woman with stable Graves' hyperthyroidism.

The chain uses TRBV28 and TRBJ1-1, with no clear D. Per the germline V gene, CDR1 is MDHEN and CDR2 is SYDVKM. V lost 6 bases and J 0 bases, leaving 5 bases between the germline ends. The CDR3 runs 12 residues. This CDR3 is CASRSVNTEAFF. In DNA, the CDR3 is TGTGCCAGCAGGTCCGTGAACACTGAAGCTTTCTTT.

This clonotype was seen many times. The chain recombines TRBV9 with TRBJ2-7, with TRBD1 matching over 7 bases. Trimming took 2 bases from V and 2 from J; bases not matched to a gene: 10. Per the germline V gene, CDR1 is SGDLS and CDR2 is YYNGEE. This CDR3 spans 16 amino acids. For the CDR3, the DNA is TGTGCCAGCAGCGTCTCGGCCGGGACAGATACCTACGAGCAGTACTTC. It yields the protein CASSVSAGTDTYEQYF.

This rearrangement joins TRBV2 to TRBJ2-7; 14 bases line up with TRBD2. Looked up from germline, CDR1 is SNHLY and CDR2 is FYNNEI. Trimming took 6 bases from V and 4 from J; bases not matched to a gene: 8. The CDR3 has 16 residues. CDR3 loop: CASRAGTSGSLYEQYF. CDR3 DNA sequence: TGTGCCAGCAGAGCCGGGACTAGCGGGAGTTTGTACGAGCAGTACTTC.

This clonotype was observed at least ten times. J is TRBJ2-5 and V is TRBV27, with 7 bases that match TRBD2. CDR1 MNHEY and CDR2 SMNVEV come from the germline V gene (reference sequence). After removal of 5 bases from V and 2 bases from J, the junction contained 8 bases not matched to a gene. The CDR3 contains 15 residues. The CDR3 sequence: CASSLFPSGQETQYF. DNA of the CDR3: TGTGCCAGCAGTCTCTTTCCTAGCGGTCAAGAGACCCAGTACTTC.

There are a few counts of this clonotype. The chain links TRBV20-1 to TRBJ2-7; 11 bases map to TRBD2. CDR3 length: 15 amino acids. With V trimmed by 5 bases and J by 4 bases, 10 bases remained unmatched. Germline values: CDR1 DFQATT, CDR2 SNEGSKA (reference sequence). CDR3 sequence (DNA): TGCAGTGCTCCCCTTAGCGGGAGGGCCAAGTACGAGCAGTACTTC. Protein product: CSAPLSGRAKYEQYF.

This clonotype was counted at least ten times. This chain uses TRBV7-2 with TRBJ2-7, with 13 bases lining up with TRBD2. The CDR3 runs to 15 residues. Germline V gene data show CDR1 as SGHTA and CDR2 as FQGNSA. The V and J ends lost 4 bases and 6 bases, in that order; junction bases with no gene match: 6. CDR3 loop: CASSYGLAGEGEQYF. CDR3 DNA sequence: TGTGCCAGCAGCTACGGACTAGCGGGAGAGGGCGAGCAGTACTTC.

This clonotype has ten or more counts. This chain links TRBV7-2 with TRBJ2-7; TRBD1 agrees at 8 bases. CDR3 length equals 15 residues. Per germline, CDR1 SGHTA and CDR2 FQGNSA. V was pared by 2 bases and J by 5 bases, with 8 bases of the junction left unmatched. CDR3 protein: CASSLQDRVVDEQYF. In DNA, the CDR3 is TGTGCCAGCAGCTTACAGGACAGGGTGGTGGACGAGCAGTACTTC.

There are many counts of this clonotype. The chain carries TRBV4-1 and TRBJ2-2, with 11 bases lining up with TRBD2. From germline, CDR1 is MGHRA and CDR2 YSYEKL. The CDR3 is made up of 16 amino acids. V shed 9 bases and J 4 bases; nucleotides not matched to a gene: 10. In DNA, the CDR3 is TGCGCCAGTTCCGGGACTAGCGGCCCGGGCACCGGGGAGCTGTTTTTT. Its protein is CASSGTSGPGTGELFF.

This clonotype was counted many times. The CDR3 DNA reads TGTGCCAGCTCACGAGACTGGGAGAGGGAGCAGTACTTC. The encoded protein is CASSRDWEREQYF. The V and J genes are TRBV18 and TRBJ2-7; a weak D match, TRBD2 (5 bases). The CDR3 runs 13 residues. The germline V gene encodes CDR1 KGHSH and CDR2 LQKENI. V was cut by 4 bases and J by 7 bases, with 14 bases left in between.

J is TRBJ2-2 and V is TRBV6-5; D not certain. The germline CDR1 and CDR2 sequences are MNHEY and SVGAGI. The CDR3 loop spans 16 amino acids. Trimming shortened V by 2 bases and J by 6 bases, and 16 bases separated the two germline ends. CDR3 in amino acids: CASSYDASPSPGELFF. In nucleotides, the CDR3 is TGTGCCAGCAGTTACGACGCCAGCCCAAGCCCCGGGGAGCTGTTTTTT.

This clonotype has at least ten counts. V is TRBV2 and J is TRBJ2-5, with 9 bases that match TRBD1. The trim removed 7 bases at V and 4 bases at J, leaving 10 bases unmatched. This CDR3 has 15 residues. CDR1 is SNHLY and CDR2 is FYNNEI in the germline V gene. CDR3 amino acids: CASTPGQGEIETQYF. The CDR3 coding sequence is TGTGCCAGCACCCCGGGACAGGGTGAAATAGAGACCCAGTACTTC.

This clonotype was recorded many times. The J gene is TRBJ1-1, the V gene TRBV20-1; no reliable D call. V lost 6 bases to trimming and J lost 2 bases, with 7 bases between them. The CDR3 totals 11 residues. Germline V gene data show CDR1 as DFQATT and CDR2 as SNEGSKA (reference sequence). The CDR3 DNA follows: TGCAGTGCGAGACCCAACACTGAAGCTTTCTTT. Residues: CSARPNTEAFF.

This clonotype was counted only a few times. V is TRBV6-5 and J is TRBJ1-2; D is undetermined. Trimming took 2 bases from V and 4 from J, leaving 17 bases between them. CDR3 length: 16 amino acids. CDR1 MNHEY and CDR2 SVGAGI come from the germline V gene. In DNA, the CDR3 is TGTGCCAGCAGTTACGACGAGCCAGTAGGCATCTATGGCTACACCTTC. This gives the protein CASSYDEPVGIYGYTF.

This clonotype occurred many times. The chain recombines TRBV11-2 with TRBJ1-6; D uncertain. The CDR3 spans 15 residues. Trimming removed 0 bases from V and 8 bases from J, with 11 bases in between. Germline loops: CDR1 SGHAT, CDR2 FQNNGV. CDR3 bases: TGTGCCAGCAGCTTAGAATTATTACGGGATTCACCCCTCCACTTT. This gives the protein CASSLELLRDSPLHF.